This T cell receptor (beta chain) emerged from a study of blood T cell repertoires in COVID-19. Study background: Both acute and convalescent COVID-19 samples were obtained from the United States, Italy and Spain. The analysed material was cDNA or gDNA that came from T cells, B-cell-depleted T cells, or PBMCs.

Participants had their cohort set by participant-reported clinical history. Produced via immunoSEQ multiplex PCR; TCRdb's table is partial and in-frame only. Of 250,000 to 300,000 clones detected, approximately 85% appear once; the ten largest clones hold less than 2.5%. The CDR3 spans 16 residues. Germline-derived CDR1 and CDR2 are SGHKS and YYEKEE (reference sequence). Between the trimmed V and J ends, which lost 0 bases and 4 bases, there was a span of 16 bases. Sequencing input: PBMCs or T cells enriched from blood (not recorded which). The chain joins TRBV5-5 to TRBJ2-5; the D gene is possibly TRBD1 (7 bases). This TCR came from a woman aged 50 to 60 who had recovered from COVID-19. As DNA, the CDR3 is TGTGCCAGCAGCTTGGCCCCGGCAGGGGGGCGAGAGACCCAGTACTTC. It encodes CASSLAPAGGRETQYF.